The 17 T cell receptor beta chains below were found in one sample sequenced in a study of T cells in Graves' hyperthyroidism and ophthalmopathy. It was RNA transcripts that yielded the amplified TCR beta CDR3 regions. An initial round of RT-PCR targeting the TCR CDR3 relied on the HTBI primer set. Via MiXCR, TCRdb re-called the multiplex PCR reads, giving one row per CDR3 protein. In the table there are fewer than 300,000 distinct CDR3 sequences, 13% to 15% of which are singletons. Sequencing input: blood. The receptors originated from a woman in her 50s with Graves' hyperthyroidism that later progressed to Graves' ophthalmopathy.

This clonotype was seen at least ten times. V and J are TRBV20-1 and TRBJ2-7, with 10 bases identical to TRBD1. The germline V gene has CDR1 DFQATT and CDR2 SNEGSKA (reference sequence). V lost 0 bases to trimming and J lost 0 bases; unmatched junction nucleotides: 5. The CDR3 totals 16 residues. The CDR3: CSARDIGTGDSYEQYF. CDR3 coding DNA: TGCAGTGCTAGAGATATTGGGACAGGGGACTCCTACGAGCAGTACTTC.

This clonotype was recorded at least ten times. CDR3 nucleotide sequence: TGTGCCAGCAGTTTGACTAGCGGGAGAGGGTGGTACGAGCAGTACTTC. It is translated as CASSLTSGRGWYEQYF. This rearrangement joins TRBV27 to TRBJ2-7; 12 nucleotides line up with TRBD2. This CDR3 has 16 amino acids. CDR1 and CDR2 (germline): MNHEY, SMNVEV (reference sequence). The junction had 7 bases not matched to a gene; V was cut back by 3 bases and J by 4 bases.

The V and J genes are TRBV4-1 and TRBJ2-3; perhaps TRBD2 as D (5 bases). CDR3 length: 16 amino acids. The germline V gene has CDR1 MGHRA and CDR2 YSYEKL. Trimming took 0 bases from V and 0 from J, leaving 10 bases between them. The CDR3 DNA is TGCGCCAGCAGCCAAGAGAGCGGTAGGAGCACAGATACGCAGTATTTT. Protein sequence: CASSQESGRSTDTQYF.

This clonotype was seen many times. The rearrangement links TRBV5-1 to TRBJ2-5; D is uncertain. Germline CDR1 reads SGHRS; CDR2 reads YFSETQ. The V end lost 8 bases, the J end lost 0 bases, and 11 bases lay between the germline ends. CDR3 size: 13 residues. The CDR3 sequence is CASKLGNQETQYF. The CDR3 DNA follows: TGCGCCAGTAAATTGGGGAACCAAGAGACCCAGTACTTC.

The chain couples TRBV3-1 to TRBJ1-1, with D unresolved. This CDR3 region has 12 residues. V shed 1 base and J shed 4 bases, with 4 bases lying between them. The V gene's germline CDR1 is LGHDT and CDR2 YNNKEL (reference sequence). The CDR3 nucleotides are TGTGCCAGCAGCCAAGGGGTCACTGAAGCTTTCTTT. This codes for CASSQGVTEAFF.

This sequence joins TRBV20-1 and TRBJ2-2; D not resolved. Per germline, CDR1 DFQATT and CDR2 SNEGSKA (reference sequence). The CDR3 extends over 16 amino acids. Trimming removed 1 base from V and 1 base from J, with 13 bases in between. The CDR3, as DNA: TGCAGTGCTAGAGCGGGTTGGGTTGGGAACACCGGGGAGCTGTTTTTT. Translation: CSARAGWVGNTGELFF.

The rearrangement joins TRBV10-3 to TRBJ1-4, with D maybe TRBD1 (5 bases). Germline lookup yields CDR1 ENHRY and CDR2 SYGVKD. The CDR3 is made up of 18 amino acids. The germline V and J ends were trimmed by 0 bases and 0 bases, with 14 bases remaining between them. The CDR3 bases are TGTGCCATCAGTGAGTCTTGGGGCAGGGCCTCAACTAATGAAAAACTGTTTTTT. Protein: CAISESWGRASTNEKLFF.

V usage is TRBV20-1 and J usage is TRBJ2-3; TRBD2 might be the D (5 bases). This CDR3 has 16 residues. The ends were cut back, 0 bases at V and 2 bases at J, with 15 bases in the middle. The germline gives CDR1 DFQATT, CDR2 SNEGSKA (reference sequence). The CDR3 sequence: CSARDLGGGFTDTQYF. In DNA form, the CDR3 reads TGCAGTGCTAGAGATCTCGGAGGCGGATTCACAGATACGCAGTATTTT.

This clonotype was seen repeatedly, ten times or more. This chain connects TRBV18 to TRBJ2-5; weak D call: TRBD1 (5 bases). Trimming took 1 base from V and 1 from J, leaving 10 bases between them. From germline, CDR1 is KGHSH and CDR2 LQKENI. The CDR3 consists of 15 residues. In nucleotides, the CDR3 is TGTGCCAGCTCACCACTTCAGGGTTCCCAAGAGACCCAGTACTTC. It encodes CASSPLQGSQETQYF.

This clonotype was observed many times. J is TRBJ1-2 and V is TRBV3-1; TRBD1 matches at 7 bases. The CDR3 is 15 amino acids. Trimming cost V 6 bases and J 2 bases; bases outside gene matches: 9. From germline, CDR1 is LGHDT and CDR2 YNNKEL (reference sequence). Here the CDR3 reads CASSPEETGNYGYTF. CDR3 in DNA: TGTGCCAGCAGTCCCGAAGAGACAGGGAACTATGGCTACACCTTC.

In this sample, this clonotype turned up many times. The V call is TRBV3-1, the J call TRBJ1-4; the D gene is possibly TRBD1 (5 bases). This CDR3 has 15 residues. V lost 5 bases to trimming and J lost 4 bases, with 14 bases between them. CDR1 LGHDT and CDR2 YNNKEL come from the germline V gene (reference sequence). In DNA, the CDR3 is TGTGCCAGCAGCTACCGCTGGGACGGTAATGAAAAACTGTTTTTT. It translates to CASSYRWDGNEKLFF.

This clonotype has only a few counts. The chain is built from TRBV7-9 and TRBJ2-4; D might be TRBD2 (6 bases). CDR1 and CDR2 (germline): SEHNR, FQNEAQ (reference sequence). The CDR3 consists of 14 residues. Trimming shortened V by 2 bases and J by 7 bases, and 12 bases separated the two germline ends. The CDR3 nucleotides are TGTGCCAGCAGCTTACGAGTGGAGGGGAACATTCAGTACTTC. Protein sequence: CASSLRVEGNIQYF.

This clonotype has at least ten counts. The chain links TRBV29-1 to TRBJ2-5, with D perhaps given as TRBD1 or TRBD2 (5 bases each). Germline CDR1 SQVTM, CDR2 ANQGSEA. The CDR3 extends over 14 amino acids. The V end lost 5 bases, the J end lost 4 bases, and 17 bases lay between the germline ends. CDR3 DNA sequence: TGCAGCGTTTTGGTCCATGAGGGGTTAGAGACCCAGTACTTC. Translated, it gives CSVLVHEGLETQYF.

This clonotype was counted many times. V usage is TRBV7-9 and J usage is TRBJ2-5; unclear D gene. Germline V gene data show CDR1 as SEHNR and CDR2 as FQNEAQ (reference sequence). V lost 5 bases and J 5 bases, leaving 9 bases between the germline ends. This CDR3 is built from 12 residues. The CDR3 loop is CASSPDWETQYF. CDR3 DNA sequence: TGTGCCAGCAGCCCCGACTGGGAGACCCAGTACTTC.

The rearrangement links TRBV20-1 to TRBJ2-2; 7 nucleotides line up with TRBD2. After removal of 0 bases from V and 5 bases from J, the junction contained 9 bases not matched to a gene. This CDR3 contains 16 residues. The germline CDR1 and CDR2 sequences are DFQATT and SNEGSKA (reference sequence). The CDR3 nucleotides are TGCAGTGCTAGAGATCCGGGGGGAGGGAAGACCGGGGAGCTGTTTTTT. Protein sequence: CSARDPGGGKTGELFF.

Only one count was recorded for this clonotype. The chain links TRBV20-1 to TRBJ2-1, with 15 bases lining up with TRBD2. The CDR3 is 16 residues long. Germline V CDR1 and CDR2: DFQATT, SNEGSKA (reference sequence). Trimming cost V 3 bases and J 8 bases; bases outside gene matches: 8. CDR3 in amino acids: CSARRTSGRALHEQFF. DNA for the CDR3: TGCAGTGCTAGGCGGACTAGCGGGAGGGCCCTCCATGAGCAGTTCTTC.

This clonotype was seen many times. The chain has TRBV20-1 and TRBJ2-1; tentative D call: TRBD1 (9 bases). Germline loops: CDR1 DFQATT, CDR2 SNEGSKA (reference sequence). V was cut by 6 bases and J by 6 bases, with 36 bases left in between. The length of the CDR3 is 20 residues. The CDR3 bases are TGCAGTGCACTGGGACAGGGAAGCGGGAGTCTGAGTTTTGGCCCCAATGAGCAGTTCTTC. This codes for CSALGQGSGSLSFGPNEQFF.